This entry concerns a single T cell receptor (beta chain). The antigen remains undetermined. Primers included in the PCR were 60 Vbeta and 13 Jbeta primers. Sequencing was performed with immunoSEQ multiplex PCR; in TCRdb, only in-frame clones are kept and a portion is missing. The profile shows some 120,000 clones, roughly 80% of them singletons. These data are taken from a study of cytomegalovirus exposure and HLA in healthy donors. Findings and caveats of the study: In an earlier analysis, productive rearrangement rates for most beta V segments clustered near 87% or 30%. More clonal expansion characterized HLA-associated TCR beta chains than equally common others in a later analysis.

The CDR3 runs 15 residues. Looked up from germline, CDR1 is MNHEY and CDR2 is SMNVEV (reference sequence). Unmatched junction bases numbered 4, after V lost 5 bases and J lost 0 bases. Sequenced sample: PBMCs. The chain recombines TRBV27 with TRBJ1-1, with 9 nucleotides matching TRBD1. The source of this sequence is a man aged 35 to 55 in good health and CMV-seronegative. CDR3 in amino acids: CASSPGQGMNTEAFF. CDR3 nucleotides: TGTGCCAGCAGTCCTGGACAGGGGATGAACACTGAAGCTTTCTTT.